This T cell receptor beta chain originates from a study of T-cell memory formation after mild COVID-19. MiXCR was run by TCRdb on the 5' RACE reads, yielding one entry per CDR3 protein. This sample has 300,000 to 350,000 distinct CDR3 sequences, with about an eighth found just once. Per germline, CDR1 SGHTA and CDR2 FQGNSA. The junction had 16 bases not matched to a gene; V was cut back by 5 bases and J by 11 bases. The CDR3 loop spans 16 amino acids. This clonotype was detected ten times or more. The sample consisted of PBMCs or a T cell subset sorted from them (not recorded which). V gene TRBV7-2 combines with J gene TRBJ2-1; 9 bases align to TRBD2. This clonotype was obtained from a man aged 18 to 30 who had mild COVID-19 (a few samples of this study predate the infection). Cell type and time point are not known. DNA of the CDR3: TGTGCCAGCAGCGCTACCGGGACTAGCCCTAACTCTAAGCAGTTCTTC. As protein: CASSATGTSPNSKQFF.